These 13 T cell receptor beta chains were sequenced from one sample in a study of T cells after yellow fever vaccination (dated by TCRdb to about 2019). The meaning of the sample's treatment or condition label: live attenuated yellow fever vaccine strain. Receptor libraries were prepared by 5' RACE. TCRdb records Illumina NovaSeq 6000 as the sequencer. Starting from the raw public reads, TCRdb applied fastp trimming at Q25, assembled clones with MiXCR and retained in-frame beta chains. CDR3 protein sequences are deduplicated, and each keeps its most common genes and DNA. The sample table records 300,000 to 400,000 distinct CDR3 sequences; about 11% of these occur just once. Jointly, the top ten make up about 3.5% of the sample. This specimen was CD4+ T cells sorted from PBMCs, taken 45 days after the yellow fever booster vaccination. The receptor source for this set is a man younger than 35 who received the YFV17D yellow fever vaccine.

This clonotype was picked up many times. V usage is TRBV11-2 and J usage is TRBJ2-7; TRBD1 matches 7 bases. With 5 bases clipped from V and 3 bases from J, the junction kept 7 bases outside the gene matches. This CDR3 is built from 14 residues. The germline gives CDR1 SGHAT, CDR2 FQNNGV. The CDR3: CASSAYRGVYEQYF. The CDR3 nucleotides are TGTGCCAGCAGCGCATACAGGGGCGTCTACGAGCAGTACTTC.

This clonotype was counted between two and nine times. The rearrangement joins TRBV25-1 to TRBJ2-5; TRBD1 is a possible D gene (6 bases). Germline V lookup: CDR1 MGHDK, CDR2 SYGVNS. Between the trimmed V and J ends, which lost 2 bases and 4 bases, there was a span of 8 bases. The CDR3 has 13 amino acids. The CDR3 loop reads CASSEGRGETQYF. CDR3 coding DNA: TGTGCCAGCAGTGAAGGCAGGGGAGAGACCCAGTACTTC.

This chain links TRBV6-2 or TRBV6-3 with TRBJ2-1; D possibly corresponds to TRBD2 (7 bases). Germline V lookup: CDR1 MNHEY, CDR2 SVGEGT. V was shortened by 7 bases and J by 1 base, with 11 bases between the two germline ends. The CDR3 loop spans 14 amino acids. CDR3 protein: CASKSGTSYNEQFF. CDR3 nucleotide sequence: TGTGCCAGCAAGAGCGGGACATCCTACAATGAGCAGTTCTTC.

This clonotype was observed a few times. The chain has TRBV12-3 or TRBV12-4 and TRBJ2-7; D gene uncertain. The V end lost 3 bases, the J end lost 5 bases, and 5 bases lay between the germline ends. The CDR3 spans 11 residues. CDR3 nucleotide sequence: TGTGCCAGCAGTTTTAGGAACGAGCAGTACTTC. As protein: CASSFRNEQYF.

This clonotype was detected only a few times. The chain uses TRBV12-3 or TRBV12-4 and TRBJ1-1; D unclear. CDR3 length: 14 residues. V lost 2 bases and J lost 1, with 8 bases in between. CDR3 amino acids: CASSLRQWNTEAFF. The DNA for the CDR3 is TGTGCCAGCAGTTTACGGCAGTGGAACACTGAAGCTTTCTTT.

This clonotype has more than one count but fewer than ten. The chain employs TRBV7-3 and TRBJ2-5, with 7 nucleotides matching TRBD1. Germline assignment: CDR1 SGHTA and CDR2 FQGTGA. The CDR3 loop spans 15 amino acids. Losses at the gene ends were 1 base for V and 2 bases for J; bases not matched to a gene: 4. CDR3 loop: CASSLNPGQQETQYF. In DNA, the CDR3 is TGTGCCAGCAGCTTAAATCCGGGACAGCAAGAGACCCAGTACTTC.

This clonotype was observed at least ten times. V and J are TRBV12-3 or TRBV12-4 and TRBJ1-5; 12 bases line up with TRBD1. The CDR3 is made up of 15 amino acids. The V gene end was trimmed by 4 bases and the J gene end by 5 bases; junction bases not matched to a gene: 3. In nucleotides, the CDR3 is TGTGCCAGCAGTTATGGGACAGGGGGCGATCAGCCCCAGCATTTT. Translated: CASSYGTGGDQPQHF.

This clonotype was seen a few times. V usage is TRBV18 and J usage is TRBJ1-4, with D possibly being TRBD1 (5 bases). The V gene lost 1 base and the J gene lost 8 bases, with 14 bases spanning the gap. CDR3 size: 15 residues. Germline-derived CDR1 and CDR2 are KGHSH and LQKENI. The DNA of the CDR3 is TGTGCCAGCTCACCACAAGGAGGGGAAGGGGAAAAACTGTTTTTT. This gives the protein CASSPQGGEGEKLFF.

CDR3 sequence reads: CASSRGDSGANVLTF. DNA of the CDR3: TGCGCCAGCAGCAGGGGGGACTCTGGGGCCAACGTCCTGACTTTC. The rearrangement uses TRBV5-1 and TRBJ2-6; D may correspond to TRBD1 or TRBD2 (6 bases each). Germline CDR1 reads SGHRS; CDR2 reads YFSETQ. This CDR3 spans 15 amino acids. V was pared by 4 bases and J by 0 bases, with 8 bases between. Using reference TRBV5-1 and TRBJ2-6 for the parts outside the CDR3, the full variable domain is KAGVTQTPRYLIKTRGQQVTLSCSPISGHRSVSWYQQTPGQGLQFLFEYFSETQRNKGNFPGRFSGRQFSNSRSEMNVSTLELGDSALYLCASSRGDSGANVLTFGAGSRLTVL.

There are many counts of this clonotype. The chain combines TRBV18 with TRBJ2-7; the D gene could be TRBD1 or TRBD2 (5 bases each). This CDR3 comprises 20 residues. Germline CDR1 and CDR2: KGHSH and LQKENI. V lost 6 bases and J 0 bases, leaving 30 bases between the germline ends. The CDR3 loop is CASSTTGTAPSNQSSYEQYV. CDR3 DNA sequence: TGTGCCAGCTCGACTACCGGGACGGCCCCATCTAACCAGAGCTCCTACGAGCAGTACGTC.

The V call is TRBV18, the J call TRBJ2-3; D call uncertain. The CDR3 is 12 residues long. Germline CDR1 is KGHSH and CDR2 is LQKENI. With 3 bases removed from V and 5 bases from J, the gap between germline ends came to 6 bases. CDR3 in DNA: TGTGCCAGCTCACCCTCTGAAGATACGCAGTATTTT. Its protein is CASSPSEDTQYF.

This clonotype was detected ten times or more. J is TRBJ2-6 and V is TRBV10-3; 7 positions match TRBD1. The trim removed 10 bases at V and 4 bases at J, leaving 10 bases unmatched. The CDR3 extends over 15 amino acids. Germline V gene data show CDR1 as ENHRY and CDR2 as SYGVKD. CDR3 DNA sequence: TGTGCCACCTCGGGGACAGCAACAGGGGCCAACGTCCTGACTTTC. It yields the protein CATSGTATGANVLTF.

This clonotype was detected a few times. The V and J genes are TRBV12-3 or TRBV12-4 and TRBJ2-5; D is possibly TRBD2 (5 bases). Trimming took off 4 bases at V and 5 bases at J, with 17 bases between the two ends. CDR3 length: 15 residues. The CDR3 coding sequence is TGTGCCAGCAGTTCTTTGGGAACTAGTGGGGAGACCCAGTACTTC. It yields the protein CASSSLGTSGETQYF.